This T cell receptor beta chain was obtained from a study of blood T cell repertoires in COVID-19. Study in general: COVID-19 samples from acute and convalescent phases originated in the United States, Italy and Spain. In each case, the material was cDNA or gDNA derived from T cells, B-cell-depleted T cells, or PBMCs.

V was clipped by 0 bases and J by 0 bases, with 7 bases between them. This CDR3 spans 15 amino acids. The germline CDR1 and CDR2 sequences are LGHNA and YNFKEQ. As handled by the study authors: Estimation of nucleated cell counts relied on the amplification of reference gene primers. The assay was immunoSEQ multiplex PCR, and TCRdb's table has in-frame clones only and misses some. V, J and clone size are those of that table, while D and trimming were read from the DNA. The sample lists tens of thousands of clones, about 80% occurring once. The chain has TRBV4-2 and TRBJ2-3; D is perhaps TRBD1 (6 bases). Material for sequencing was peripheral blood. This clonotype was sampled from a woman between 65 and 79 years old with acute or convalescent COVID-19. DNA of the CDR3: TGTGCCAGCAGCCAAGAGGACAGCAGCACAGATACGCAGTATTTT. It specifies CASSQEDSSTDTQYF.